This TCR beta chain was captured in a study of regulatory T cells in long-lasting Graves disease. Overall study results and limits: Thyroid tissue went unexamined; only peripheral blood was analyzed.

Arm-PCR of CDR3 regions and iRepertoire HTBI primers were the basis on which TCR beta libraries were built. TCRdb fed the multiplex PCR reads into MiXCR, producing one record per CDR3 protein. Of 400,000 to 500,000 distinct CDR3 sequences in the sample, roughly 21% are singletons; the top ten hold roughly an eighth. Turning to this clonotype: Its specificity is not known.

The time point was: persistent/refractory GD, antithyroid drugs over 5 years with positive TRAb. PBMC-extracted RNA yielded the TCR library. Trimming at V came to 1 base and at J to 6 bases, leaving 8 bases not matched to a gene. This CDR3 contains 16 residues. Germline loops: CDR1 SGHDT, CDR2 YYEEEE. The sequence came from a female donor with Graves disease. The chain joins TRBV5-6 to TRBJ2-1; TRBD1 agrees at 9 bases. The source material was peripheral blood mononuclear cells (PBMCs), sampled when the disease was refractory, from a patient treated with antithyroid drugs. CDR3 amino acids: CASSLLGQGKGNEQFF. Here the CDR3 DNA reads TGTGCCAGCAGCTTGCTGGGACAGGGAAAAGGCAATGAGCAGTTCTTC.